Below are 14 T cell receptor beta chains sequenced from a single sample in a study of T cells in Graves' hyperthyroidism and ophthalmopathy (dated by TCRdb to between 2018 and 2020). Preparation of the library involved multiplex PCR. For sequencing, an Illumina HiSeq 2000 was employed. TCR beta CDR3 regions were amplified from RNA transcripts. For the first round of RT-PCR on the TCR CDR3, the HTBI primer set was used together with the Qiagen OneStep RT-PCR kit. Using fastp at Q25 and MiXCR, TCRdb reprocessed the public reads and kept productive beta chains. Each CDR3 protein appears once, grouped with its most common genes and DNA. This sample has about 600,000 distinct CDR3 sequences in its table, and about a sixth of those were observed once. The ten largest clones take up about 3.5% of the sample. The sample was blood. These receptors came from a woman in her thirties or forties with Graves' ophthalmopathy.

As to this clonotype: Given the absence of the conserved phenylalanine or tryptophan at the CDR3 end, a read error is likely. This rearrangement joins TRBV6-5 to TRBJ1-5; 8 bases agree with TRBD1. The CDR3 has 17 residues. Trimming removed 2 bases from V and 2 bases from J; junction bases left unmatched: 8. Per germline, CDR1 MNHEY and CDR2 SVGAGI. The DNA for the CDR3 is TGTGCCAGCAGTTACGGCAGGGGGCTTAGGGGCAATCAGCCCCAGCATCTT. Protein product: CASSYGRGLRGNQPQHL.

J is TRBJ1-5 and V is TRBV4-2; D may be TRBD1 (6 bases). The V end lost 0 bases, the J end lost 4 bases, and 13 bases lay between the germline ends. The CDR3 is 16 residues long. CDR1 is LGHNA and CDR2 is YNFKEQ in the germline V gene. The CDR3 sequence: CASSQDADRPNQPQHF. The CDR3, as DNA: TGTGCCAGCAGCCAAGATGCGGACAGACCTAATCAGCCCCAGCATTTT.

A few counts support this clonotype. The chain recombines TRBV20-1 with TRBJ1-2, with TRBD1 identical over 8 bases. With 2 bases clipped from V and 4 bases from J, the junction kept 18 bases outside the gene matches. There are 18 residues in the CDR3. Germline-derived CDR1 and CDR2 are DFQATT and SNEGSKA (reference sequence). This CDR3 reads CSARQALGMDRVTYGYTF. The CDR3 region has the DNA TGCAGTGCTAGACAGGCGCTCGGCATGGACAGGGTAACCTATGGCTACACCTTC.

This clonotype appeared many times. The V and J genes are TRBV7-3 and TRBJ2-2; 9 nucleotides align to TRBD1. The ends lost 5 bases at V and 5 bases at J; junction bases unmatched: 6. Germline values: CDR1 SGHTA, CDR2 FQGTGA. This CDR3 comprises 15 residues. The CDR3 spells CASSPRQGGTGELFF. CDR3 bases: TGTGCCAGCAGCCCCAGACAGGGGGGTACCGGGGAGCTGTTTTTT.

The table lists this clonotype with a few counts. The chain links TRBV18 to TRBJ1-1, with D uncertain. This CDR3 comprises 13 residues. Trimming cost V 4 bases and J 4 bases, with 10 bases left between them. Per the germline V gene, CDR1 is KGHSH and CDR2 is LQKENI. This chain's CDR3 is CASSRQHATEAFF. The CDR3 nucleotides are TGTGCCAGCTCACGGCAACACGCCACTGAAGCTTTCTTT.

This clonotype was found a few times. V usage is TRBV12-3 or TRBV12-4 and J usage is TRBJ2-3; maybe TRBD2 (5 bases). Trimming shortened V by 5 bases and J by 1 base, and 13 bases separated the two germline ends. The CDR3 is made up of 15 amino acids. CDR3 DNA sequence: TGTGCCAGCAGTCCGAGGGTGTTAGGCACAGATACGCAGTATTTT. Protein: CASSPRVLGTDTQYF.

This clonotype came up many times. V gene TRBV7-8 combines with J gene TRBJ2-5; tentative D call: TRBD1 (5 bases). The germline V gene encodes CDR1 SGHVS and CDR2 FQNEAQ. Trimming pared 2 bases from V and 5 bases from J, leaving 12 bases between. The CDR3 loop spans 14 amino acids. The CDR3 DNA follows: TGTGCCAGCAGCTTATCCAGGGCCCATGAGACCCAGTACTTC. It specifies CASSLSRAHETQYF.

At least ten counts were recorded for this clonotype. The V and J genes are TRBV3-1 and TRBJ1-2, with unresolved D. Trimming left V 1 base short and J 4 bases short, with 7 bases between. The CDR3 contains 13 residues. Germline-derived CDR1 and CDR2 are LGHDT and YNNKEL (reference sequence). The CDR3 DNA reads TGTGCCAGCAGCCAAGGAGGAGGCTATGGCTACACCTTC. Its translation is CASSQGGGYGYTF.

This clonotype was seen ten or more times. The CDR3 DNA follows: TGTGCCAGCACCGATTGGGGCAGCTTAAATGAGCAGTTCTTC. This encodes CASTDWGSLNEQFF. V and J are TRBV2 and TRBJ2-1; the D gene is possibly TRBD1 (5 bases). V lost 7 bases and J lost 7, with 17 bases in between. The V gene's germline CDR1 is SNHLY and CDR2 FYNNEI. The CDR3 contains 14 residues.

The CDR3 bases are TGTGCCACTCATGCGGACCATCGGAGGAGCAATCAGCCCCAGCATTTT. Translation: CATHADHRRSNQPQHF. The rearrangement joins TRBV19 to TRBJ1-5, with unresolved D. V shed 10 bases and J shed 1 base, with 20 bases lying between them. Germline values: CDR1 LNHDA, CDR2 SQIVND (reference sequence). This CDR3 contains 16 residues.

This clonotype was seen ten or more times. The chain has TRBV3-1 and TRBJ2-7; 9 nucleotides agree with TRBD1. J gave up 4 bases and V 7 bases, and 5 bases lay outside the gene matches. This CDR3 is 13 amino acids long. The germline gives CDR1 LGHDT, CDR2 YNNKEL (reference sequence). The CDR3 spells CASKGQGPYEQYF. The DNA of the CDR3 is TGTGCCAGCAAGGGACAGGGACCGTACGAGCAGTACTTC.

This clonotype showed up many times. The chain links TRBV28 to TRBJ2-7; D unclear. Germline V gives CDR1 MDHEN, CDR2 SYDVKM. V shed 6 bases and J shed 2 bases, with 8 bases lying between them. This CDR3 region has 12 residues. Written as DNA, the CDR3 is TGTGCCAGCAGCTTACTGGCCTACGAGCAGTACTTC. This gives the protein CASSLLAYEQYF.

This clonotype showed up many times. The chain joins TRBV5-1 to TRBJ2-1; D call uncertain. Germline V CDR1 and CDR2: SGHRS, YFSETQ. With 3 bases removed from V and 0 bases from J, the gap between germline ends came to 10 bases. The CDR3 runs 15 residues. The CDR3 DNA reads as TGCGCCAGCAGCTCAGCAGTTAGCTCCTACAATGAGCAGTTCTTC. It yields the protein CASSSAVSSYNEQFF.

This clonotype was detected many times. The chain uses TRBV30 and TRBJ2-2; perhaps TRBD1 as D (6 bases). The ends were cut back, 1 base at V and 4 bases at J, with 10 bases in the middle. This CDR3 comprises 14 residues. Germline V gene data show CDR1 as GTSNPN and CDR2 as SVGIG (reference sequence). This CDR3 is CAWSGGGFTGELFF. CDR3 sequence (DNA): TGTGCCTGGAGTGGAGGGGGATTCACCGGGGAGCTGTTTTTT.